This TCR beta chain emerged from a study of persistence of HIV-infected CD4 T cells. Study as a whole: CD4+ T cells responding to CMV or HIV-1 Gag were isolated. Whole-study findings and limits: TCRbeta richness was lower in CMV- and Gag-responding cells than in anti-CD3/anti-CD28-responding cells. Degenerate expanded CDR3beta sequences were enriched among CMV- and Gag-responding cells.

Overlapping HIV-1 Gag 15-mer peptides at about 1 ug per peptide per mL were used. CD40L/CD69 double-negative CD45RO-high memory CD4+ T cells were collected. This was the immunoSEQ version 4 assay in survey mode. The protocol was immunoSEQ multiplex PCR, while the TCRdb copy is restricted to in-frame clones and leaves out a portion. Among some 39,000 clones listed, around four fifths were seen once. In regard to this clone: The antigen remains unidentified.

The germline V gene encodes CDR1 MNHEY and CDR2 SMNVEV (reference sequence). This CDR3 is built from 17 residues. Trimming pared 2 bases from V and 5 bases from J, leaving 19 bases between. The TCR sequence derives from an adult with HIV. The donor label of this sample is uncertain. The chain links TRBV27 to TRBJ1-5; D is uncertain. The sample was cultured CD4+ T cells from PBMCs, taken from a patient who received antiretroviral therapy. The chain's CDR3 is CASSLRPPGSGDQPQHF. As DNA, the CDR3 is TGTGCCAGCAGTTTAAGGCCACCCGGTAGCGGGGATCAGCCCCAGCATTTT.